These T cell receptor beta chains were read from a single sample in a study of Ad26.COV2.S vaccination and SARS-CoV-2 variants. Assay used: immunoSEQ multiplex PCR; TCRdb lists only in-frame clones, some missing. This table has some 520,000 clones, around 88% appearing once. This material consisted of peripheral blood, taken in a trial of Ad26.COV2.S vaccine versus placebo. These receptors all come from a person aged 18-60 years who received the Ad26.COV2.S COVID-19 vaccine or a placebo. Each CDR3 is given with its conserved first and last residue. The D gene is left open where the match is weak. Part of the rows lack a size; the others show once, few, many or a class for expanded clones.

cdr3_aa cdr3_nt j_call clone_size d_call v_call
CASSFAARSYEQYF TGTGCCAGCAGTTTTGCCGCCCGATCCTACGAGCAGTACTTC TRBJ2-7 - - TRBV28
CASRKDPGREETQYF TGTGCCAGCAGGAAAGACCCGGGACGGGAGGAGACCCAGTACTTC TRBJ2-5 - - TRBV7-2
CASSLQGLGDSPLHF TGTGCCAGCTCACTGCAGGGGTTAGGCGATTCACCCCTCCACTTT TRBJ1-6 - - TRBV18
CASSPRRGSYNEQFF TGTGCCAGCAGCCCTAGGCGGGGCTCCTACAATGAGCAGTTCTTC TRBJ2-1 few - TRBV28
CAISDRLAGAFEQYF TGTGCCATCAGCGATCGACTAGCGGGAGCTTTCGAGCAGTACTTC TRBJ2-7 - TRBD2 TRBV10-3
CASSRPALYEQYF TGTGCCAGCAGTAGACCGGCCCTCTACGAGCAGTACTTC TRBJ2-7 - - TRBV6-6
CASSQEGVYEQYF TGCGCCAGCAGTCAGGAGGGCGTTTACGAGCAGTACTTC TRBJ2-7 - - TRBV5-1
CASSFRASGTNEQFF TGTGCCAGTAGTTTCCGGGCTAGCGGCACAAATGAGCAGTTCTTC TRBJ2-1 - TRBD2 TRBV19
CASGAGQGFGYTF TGTGCCAGCGGGGCAGGGCAGGGCTTTGGCTACACCTTC TRBJ1-2 - - TRBV27
CASSSRATNEKLFF TGTGCCAGCAGCTCGAGGGCGACTAATGAAAAACTGTTTTTT TRBJ1-4 - - TRBV7-2
CASSPLGEQPQHF TGTGCCAGCAGCCCCCTGGGGGAACAGCCCCAGCATTTT TRBJ1-5 - - TRBV7-9
CASSLSLREGYTF TGTGCCAGCAGTTTAAGTTTGCGGGAGGGCTACACCTTC TRBJ1-2 - - TRBV27
CAIRRGTTTDTQYF TGTGCCATCAGAAGAGGGACCACCACAGATACGCAGTATTTT TRBJ2-3 - - TRBV10-3
CSGRQNGELFF TGCAGCGGCCGACAGAATGGGGAGCTGTTTTTT TRBJ2-2 - - TRBV29-1
CASSQVRGGSTDTQYF TGTGCCAGCAGCCAAGTAAGGGGCGGGAGCACAGATACGCAGTATTTT TRBJ2-3 - - TRBV14
CASSSTRTSNYGYTF TGTGCCAGCAGCTCCACCCGGACATCTAACTATGGCTACACCTTC TRBJ1-2 - - TRBV7-3
CASSLAPGTGETQYF TGTGCCAGCAGCTTGGCCCCGGGTACGGGGGAGACCCAGTACTTC TRBJ2-5 - - TRBV5-4
CASSLLSGSYEQYF TGTGCCAGCAGCTTGTTAAGCGGGAGTTACGAGCAGTACTTC TRBJ2-7 - TRBD2 TRBV5-6
CASSLMAPQGNSPLHF TGTGCCAGCAGCTTGATGGCCCCCCAGGGAAATTCACCCCTCCACTTT TRBJ1-6 - - TRBV7-8
CATSPEISTGTGGYTF TGTGCCACCAGCCCCGAGATCTCGACAGGGACGGGTGGCTACACCTTC TRBJ1-2 - TRBD1 TRBV24-1
CASSYLGTSVGEQYF TGTGCCAGCAGTTACCTCGGGACTAGCGTCGGCGAGCAGTACTTC TRBJ2-7 - TRBD2 TRBV6-5
CATSRDPRGGTEAFF TGTGCCACCAGCAGAGATCCTCGGGGTGGCACTGAAGCTTTCTTT TRBJ1-1 - - TRBV15
CASSPHASGEQFF TGTGCCAGCTCACCGCATGCGAGCGGTGAGCAGTTCTTC TRBJ2-1 - - TRBV18
CASSSDPGLVHEQYF TGTGCCAGCAGCTCAGACCCGGGACTAGTACACGAGCAGTACTTC TRBJ2-7 - TRBD2 TRBV7-8
CASSLAGGGNSPLHF TGTGCCAGCAGCTTAGCCGGGGGCGGTAATTCACCCCTCCACTTT TRBJ1-6 - - TRBV7-9
CASSQVNSLFGAFF TGTGCCAGCAGCCAAGTTAATTCGTTGTTTGGAGCTTTCTTT TRBJ1-1 - - TRBV14
CASSKVVRAQGESPLHF TGTGCCAGCAGCAAGGTCGTGAGGGCGCAGGGAGAATCACCCCTCCACTTT TRBJ1-6 - - TRBV21-1
CAWEAGAGGELFF TGTGCCTGGGAGGCGGGGGCTGGCGGGGAGCTGTTTTTT TRBJ2-2 many - TRBV30
CASSLRERTEAFF TGTGCCAGCAGCTTGAGGGAGAGGACTGAAGCTTTCTTT TRBJ1-1 - - TRBV11-2
CASSGNYGYTF TGTGCCAGCAGTGGAAACTATGGCTACACCTTC TRBJ1-2 - - TRBV2
CASSRQGSSYNEQFF TGTGCCAGCAGCCGACAGGGGAGTTCCTACAATGAGCAGTTCTTC TRBJ2-1 - TRBD1 TRBV6-5